This TCR beta chain was sequenced for a study of T cells expressing NK-cell markers. For each CDR3 protein, TCRdb gives one entry from its re-call of the 5' RACE reads, without DNA. Recorded for this sample: 350,000 to 450,000 distinct CDR3 sequences. The CDR3 has 14 residues. CDR1 and CDR2 (germline): SGDLS, YYNGEE. The material sequenced was blood T cells: a sorted CD56 or NKG2C T cell subset, CD4+ or CD8+ T cells, or bulk PBMC T cells (not recorded which). The rearrangement links TRBV9 to TRBJ1-1; TCRdb selects TRBD1, and the lack of DNA leaves this call unchecked. The origin of this receptor is a man aged 18 to 70 in good health. CDR3 region: CASSVTGARAEAFF.